The 21 T cell receptor beta chains presented below share a single source sample, sequenced in a study of high-grade serous ovarian cancer treatment subgroups. Libraries were prepared by immunoSEQ multiplex PCR; TCRdb keeps only in-frame clonotypes and omits some of them. This table holds 8,500 to 9,500 clones, around nine tenths found once. The tumor samples were collected prior to definitive surgery or chemotherapy. Sequencing was performed on tumor tissue. The source of these receptors is a human donor with high-grade serous ovarian cancer.

The CDR3 bases are TGTGCCAGCCTAGCGGGGAGCTACAATGAGCAGTTCTTC. Protein product: CASLAGSYNEQFF. The V gene is TRBV6-1, the J gene TRBJ2-1; 9 bases match TRBD2. The CDR3 consists of 13 residues. Trimming cost V 8 bases and J 3 bases; bases outside gene matches: 2. CDR1 is MNHNS, CDR2 SASEGT, per germline.

The chain carries TRBV7-2 and TRBJ2-2, with D unclear. Between the trimmed V and J ends, which lost 1 base and 11 bases, there was a span of 8 bases. CDR3 size: 12 residues. CDR1 is SGHTA and CDR2 is FQGNSA in the germline V gene. CDR3 sequence reads: CASSLGQAELFF. CDR3 sequence (DNA): TGTGCCAGCAGCTTAGGACAAGCTGAGCTGTTTTTT.

This clone was recorded a few times. The rearrangement uses TRBV7-9 and TRBJ1-2; no reliable D call. CDR1 SEHNR and CDR2 FQNEAQ come from the germline V gene (reference sequence). The V gene lost 5 bases and the J gene lost 7 bases, with 23 bases spanning the gap. CDR3 size: 16 residues. CDR3 coding DNA: TGTGCCAGCAGCCCCACCAAAGGGAGGGTCGGCAGTGGCTACACCTTC. It yields the protein CASSPTKGRVGSGYTF.

A single count supports this clone. V usage is TRBV7-2 and J usage is TRBJ2-7, with 7 bases fitting TRBD1. CDR1 is SGHTA, CDR2 FQGNSA, per germline. The CDR3 contains 14 residues. V trimming: 5 bases; J trimming: 0 bases; junction bases outside the gene matches: 4. The CDR3, as DNA: TGTGCCAGCAGCCCAGCAGGGGGCTCCTACGAGCAGTACTTC. Translation gives CASSPAGGSYEQYF.

The J gene is TRBJ2-1, the V gene TRBV5-6, with D possibly being TRBD2 (5 bases). The CDR3 extends over 15 amino acids. Germline-derived CDR1 and CDR2 are SGHDT and YYEEEE. The germline V and J ends were trimmed by 1 base and 0 bases, with 8 bases remaining between them. The CDR3 sequence: CASSLSGISYNEQFF. DNA for the CDR3: TGTGCCAGCAGCTTGTCGGGGATCTCCTACAATGAGCAGTTCTTC. Based on the CDR3 plus reference TRBV5-6 and TRBJ2-1, the full variable domain is DAGVTQSPTHLIKTRGQQVTLRCSPKSGHDTVSWYQQALGQGPQFIFQYYEEEERQRGNFPDRFSGHQFPNYSSELNVNALLLGDSALYLCASSLSGISYNEQFFGPGTRLTVL.

The chain combines TRBV4-3 with TRBJ1-2; D perhaps matches TRBD1 (6 bases). The germline gives CDR1 LGHNA, CDR2 YSLEER. The CDR3 totals 12 residues. V shed 3 bases and J shed 6 bases, with 8 bases lying between them. Here the CDR3 reads CASSHHRDGYTF. The CDR3 DNA reads as TGCGCCAGCAGCCACCACAGGGATGGCTACACCTTC.

The chain is built from TRBV15 and TRBJ2-4, with D perhaps TRBD1 or TRBD2 (5 bases each). This CDR3 has 17 residues. Trimming took off 5 bases at V and 8 bases at J, with 25 bases between the two ends. Germline V gene lookup returns CDR1 LNHNV and CDR2 YYDKDF (reference sequence). CDR3 region: CATSPGGRVGAEDIQYF. The CDR3 bases are TGTGCCACCAGCCCTGGAGGCCGGGTTGGGGCCGAGGACATTCAGTACTTC.

The chain is built from TRBV6-1 and TRBJ1-5; 10 positions match TRBD1. The CDR3 covers 15 residues. Germline CDR1 MNHNS, CDR2 SASEGT. V shed 6 bases, J shed 1 base, and the junction held 3 bases outside the gene matches. The CDR3 spells CASRDRGISNQPQHF. The CDR3 region has the DNA TGTGCCAGCAGGGACAGGGGGATAAGCAATCAGCCCCAGCATTTT.

This clone appeared a single time. The chain is built from TRBV11-2 and TRBJ2-7, with a weak D call TRBD1 (6 bases). This CDR3 is 16 amino acids long. V lost 2 bases, J lost 1 base, and 15 bases lay in between. Germline V gene data show CDR1 as SGHAT and CDR2 as FQNNGV. CDR3 sequence: CASSLLADRSSYEQYF. CDR3 sequence (DNA): TGTGCCAGCAGCTTATTGGCCGACAGGTCATCCTACGAGCAGTACTTC. Looking up the rest from reference TRBV11-2 and TRBJ2-7 gives the full variable domain: EAGVAQSPRYKIIEKRQSVAFWCNPISGHATLYWYQQILGQGPKLLIQFQNNGVVDDSQLPKDRFSAERLKGVDSTLKIQPAKLEDSAVYLCASSLLADRSSYEQYFGPGTRLTVT.

The V gene is TRBV7-2, the J gene TRBJ2-7; 9 nucleotides line up with TRBD1. Germline V lookup: CDR1 SGHTA, CDR2 FQGNSA. V lost 0 bases and J lost 2; bases outside the gene matches: 5. CDR3 length equals 16 residues. This CDR3 reads CASSLAPGTGTYEQYF. The CDR3 nucleotides read TGTGCCAGCAGCTTAGCCCCTGGGACAGGGACCTACGAGCAGTACTTC.

Only one count was recorded for this clone. This chain links TRBV28 with TRBJ1-6; no firm D call. The V and J ends lost 7 bases and 5 bases respectively, with 15 bases between them. The CDR3 sequence is 15 residues long. Germline V gene sequence: CDR1 MDHEN, CDR2 SYDVKM. CDR3 nucleotides: TGTGCCAGCATCCCACCTGGGCGGGATAATTCACCCCTCCACTTT. Translated: CASIPPGRDNSPLHF.

The V gene is TRBV4-3, the J gene TRBJ2-7; 8 bases agree with TRBD2. From germline, CDR1 is LGHNA and CDR2 YSLEER. V lost 2 bases, J lost 1 base, and 7 bases stayed unmatched. The CDR3 runs to 16 residues. CDR3: CASSQRREGLSYEQYF. The CDR3 DNA reads TGCGCCAGCAGCCAACGCCGGGAGGGGCTATCCTACGAGCAGTACTTC.

The chain joins TRBV4-1 to TRBJ2-3; a possible D gene is TRBD2 (6 bases). The germline V and J ends were trimmed by 4 bases and 0 bases, with 11 bases remaining between them. The germline gives CDR1 MGHRA, CDR2 YSYEKL. The CDR3 loop spans 15 amino acids. The CDR3 is CASSLDGGSTDTQYF. The CDR3 bases are TGCGCCAGCAGCCTGGATGGGGGGAGCACAGATACGCAGTATTTT.

V usage is TRBV7-2 and J usage is TRBJ2-7; D may be TRBD2 (6 bases). Trimming left V 0 bases short and J 3 bases short, with 12 bases between. Germline V gene sequence: CDR1 SGHTA, CDR2 FQGNSA. This CDR3 has 15 residues. The CDR3 region has the DNA TGTGCCAGCAGCTTAGCGGGGAGGAGAGACTACGAGCAGTACTTC. Its translation is CASSLAGRRDYEQYF.

Note on this clone: Its ends do not fully match the called genes, so a read error is possible. The chain couples TRBV11-3 to TRBJ1-4; D is undetermined. CDR1 and CDR2 from the germline V gene are SGHNT and YENEEA. This CDR3 has 8 residues. CDR3 bases: TGTGCCAGCAGCCTTACCGGATTT. This codes for CASSLTGF.

The genes are TRBV9 and TRBJ1-4, with 7 bases identical to TRBD1. The CDR3 sequence is 13 residues long. The germline V gene encodes CDR1 SGDLS and CDR2 YYNGEE. Trimming at V came to 7 bases and at J to 5 bases, leaving 5 bases not matched to a gene. The CDR3: CASGRGENEKLFF. For the CDR3, the DNA is TGTGCCAGCGGCAGGGGGGAGAATGAAAAACTGTTTTTT.

The CDR3: CASSWGSGYTGELFF. The CDR3, as DNA: TGTGCCAGCAGCTGGGGGTCGGGATACACCGGGGAGCTGTTTTTT. The chain employs TRBV7-2 and TRBJ2-2, with D perhaps matching TRBD1 or TRBD2 (5 bases each). V gave up 4 bases and J gave up 3 bases, with 12 bases separating them. Germline CDR1 is SGHTA and CDR2 is FQGNSA. The CDR3 contains 15 residues.

The J gene is TRBJ2-7, the V gene TRBV15; maybe TRBD1 (6 bases). The CDR3 is 13 residues long. The germline V gene encodes CDR1 LNHNV and CDR2 YYDKDF (reference sequence). The V end lost 3 bases, the J end lost 6 bases, and 12 bases lay between the germline ends. As DNA, the CDR3 is TGTGCCACCAGCAGCGAAGGGGGTGTCGAGCAGTACTTC. This sequence encodes CATSSEGGVEQYF.

V and J are TRBV19 and TRBJ2-7; D is tentatively TRBD1 or TRBD2 (5 bases each). CDR1 is LNHDA and CDR2 is SQIVND in the germline V gene (reference sequence). There are 13 residues in the CDR3. Trimming removed 6 bases at V and 0 bases at J, with 9 bases between. The CDR3 DNA reads as TGTGCCAGTAGCCCAGGGAGCTCCTACGAGCAGTACTTC. This encodes CASSPGSSYEQYF.

V and J are TRBV18 and TRBJ1-4; 8 positions match TRBD1. Germline V gene data show CDR1 as KGHSH and CDR2 as LQKENI. The CDR3 length is 16 residues. After removal of 3 bases from V and 2 bases from J, the junction contained 5 bases not matched to a gene. The CDR3, as DNA: TGTGCCAGCTCACCGACGCGGACAGGGACTAATGAAAAACTGTTTTTT. Its protein product is CASSPTRTGTNEKLFF.

J is TRBJ2-2 and V is TRBV5-1; TRBD2 matches at 10 bases. This CDR3 has 15 residues. The V segment lost 4 bases and the J segment 1 base; nucleotides outside the gene matches: 1. From germline, CDR1 is SGHRS and CDR2 YFSETQ. CDR3 sequence: CASSQREGNTGELFF. CDR3 DNA: TGCGCCAGCAGCCAGCGGGAGGGGAACACCGGGGAGCTGTTTTTT.